The rows below give T cell receptor beta chains drawn from one sample of a study of cytomegalovirus exposure and HLA in healthy donors. Assay: immunoSEQ multiplex PCR; the TCRdb copy retains only in-frame clones and omits some. The table has 100,000 to 150,000 clones, 73% seen once. The specimen sequenced was PBMCs. The receptor source for this set is a man aged 55 to 70 in good health and CMV-seropositive. Each CDR3 is given with its conserved first and last residue. A D gene is named only where the DNA matches it firmly. Size is omitted from some rows. Given values are once, few, many or a class for expanded clones.

TRBJ2-4	TRBV28	NA	NA	TGTGCCAGCAGTCCCACGGGAGCCAAAAACATTCAGTACTTC	CASSPTGAKNIQYF
TRBJ2-5	TRBV7-2	NA	NA	TGTGCCAGCACCAGATCTTTCAAAGAGACCCAGTACTTC	CASTRSFKETQYF
TRBJ1-5	TRBV28	NA	once	TGTGCCAGCAGTTCCCACGTAGGGGGTCTTGGTCAGCCCCAGCATTTT	CASSSHVGGLGQPQHF
TRBJ2-7	TRBV28	TRBD2	NA	TGTGCCACTCAAGACGGGACTAAATACGAGCAGTACTTC	CATQDGTKYEQYF
TRBJ2-7	TRBV19	TRBD2	NA	TGTGCCAGTAGTGGACTAGCGGGCTACGAGCAGTACTTC	CASSGLAGYEQYF
TRBJ1-2	TRBV2	NA	NA	TGTGCCAGCAGTTACAGGGACCGCAGTGGCTACACCTTC	CASSYRDRSGYTF
TRBJ1-1	TRBV10-3	NA	NA	TGTGCCATCAGCGGGGGGAACACTGAAGCTTTCTTT	CAISGGNTEAFF
TRBJ1-2	TRBV6-1	TRBD1	NA	TGTGCCAGCAGTGCCTCAGGGGGTAGCTACACCTTC	CASSASGGSYTF
TRBJ1-5	TRBV6-1	TRBD1	few	TGTGCCAGCAGTGAAGCGACAGGGGGCCTACCTCCCAATCAGCCCCAGCATTTT	CASSEATGGLPPNQPQHF
TRBJ2-2	TRBV2	NA	NA	TGTGCCAGCAGTCGACTCGCGAACACCGGGGAGCTGTTTTTT	CASSRLANTGELFF
TRBJ1-6	TRBV13	NA	NA	TGTGCCAGCAGCTTAGATCTCGGTACACCCCTCCACTTT	CASSLDLGTPLHF
TRBJ1-5	TRBV6-4	NA	NA	TGTGCCAGCAGGGGGGGTCAGCCCCAGCATTTT	CASRGGQPQHF
TRBJ2-7	TRBV6-5	TRBD1	NA	TGTGCCAGCAGAACTCCCGGGGACAGGGAGCAGTACTTC	CASRTPGDREQYF
TRBJ2-3	TRBV30	TRBD2	NA	TGTGCCTGGGATAGCGGGGACGGAGCAGATACGCAGTATTTT	CAWDSGDGADTQYF
TRBJ1-4	TRBV7-2	NA	few	TGTGCCAGCAGCGGGCAGTTCAATGAAAAACTGTTTTTT	CASSGQFNEKLFF